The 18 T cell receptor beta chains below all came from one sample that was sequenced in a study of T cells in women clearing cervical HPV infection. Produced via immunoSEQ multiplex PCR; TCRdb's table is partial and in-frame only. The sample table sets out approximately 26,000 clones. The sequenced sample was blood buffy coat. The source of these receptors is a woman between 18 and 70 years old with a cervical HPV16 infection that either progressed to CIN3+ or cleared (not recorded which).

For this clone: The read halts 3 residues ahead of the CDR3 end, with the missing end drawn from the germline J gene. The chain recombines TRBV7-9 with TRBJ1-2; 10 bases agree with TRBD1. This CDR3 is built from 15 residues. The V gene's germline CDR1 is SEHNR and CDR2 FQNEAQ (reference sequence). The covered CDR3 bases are TGTGCCAGCAGAGCAGGGACAGGGGTCTCCTACGAC. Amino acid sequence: CASRAGTGVSYD. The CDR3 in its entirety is CASRAGTGVSYDYTF.

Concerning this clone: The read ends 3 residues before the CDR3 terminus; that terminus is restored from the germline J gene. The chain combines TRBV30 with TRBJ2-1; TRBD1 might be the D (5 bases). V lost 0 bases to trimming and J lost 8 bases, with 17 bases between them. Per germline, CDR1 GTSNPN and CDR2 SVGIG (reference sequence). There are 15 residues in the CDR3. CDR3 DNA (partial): TGTGCCTGGAGTGTACAAGGGGCCAGTTTCGATGAG. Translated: CAWSVQGASFDE. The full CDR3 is CAWSVQGASFDEQFF.

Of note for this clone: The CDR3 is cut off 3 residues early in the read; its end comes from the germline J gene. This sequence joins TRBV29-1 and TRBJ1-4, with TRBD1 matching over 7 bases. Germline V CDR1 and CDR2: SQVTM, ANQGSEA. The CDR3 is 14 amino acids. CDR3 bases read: TGCAGCGTTGAAGTAACGGGACAGCCAAGACAA. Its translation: CSVEVTGQPRQ. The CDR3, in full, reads CSVEVTGQPRQLFF. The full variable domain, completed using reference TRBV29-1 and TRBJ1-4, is SAVISQKPSRDICQRGTSLTIQCQVDSQVTMMFWYRQQPGQSLTLIATANQGSEATYESGFVIDKFPISRPNLTFSTLTVSNMSPEDSSIYLCSVEVTGQPRQLFFGSGTQLSVL.

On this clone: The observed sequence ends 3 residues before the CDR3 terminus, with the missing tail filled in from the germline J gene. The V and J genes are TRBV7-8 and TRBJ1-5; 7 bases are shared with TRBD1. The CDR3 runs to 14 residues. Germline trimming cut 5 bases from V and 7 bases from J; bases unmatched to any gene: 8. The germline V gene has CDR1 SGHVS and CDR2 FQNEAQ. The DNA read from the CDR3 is TGTGCCAGCAGCGAGGGGACAGCGAAACAGCCC. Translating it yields CASSEGTAKQP. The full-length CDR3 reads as CASSEGTAKQPQHF.

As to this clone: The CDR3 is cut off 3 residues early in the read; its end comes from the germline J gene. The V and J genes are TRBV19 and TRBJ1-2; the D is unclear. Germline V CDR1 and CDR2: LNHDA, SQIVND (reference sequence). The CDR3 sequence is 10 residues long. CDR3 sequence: CASSPVYYTF. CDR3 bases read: TGTGCCAGTAGTCCGGTTTAC. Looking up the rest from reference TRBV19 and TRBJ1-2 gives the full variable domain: DGGITQSPKYLFRKEGQNVTLSCEQNLNHDAMYWYRQDPGQGLRLIYYSQIVNDFQKGDIAEGYSVSREKKESFPLTVTSAQKNPTAFYLCASSPVYYTFGSGTRLTVV.

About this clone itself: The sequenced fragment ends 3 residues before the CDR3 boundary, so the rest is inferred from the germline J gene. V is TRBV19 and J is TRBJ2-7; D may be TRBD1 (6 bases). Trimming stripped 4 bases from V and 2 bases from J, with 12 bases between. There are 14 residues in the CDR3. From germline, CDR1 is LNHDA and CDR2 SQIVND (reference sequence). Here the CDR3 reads CASSKTDRPYEQYF. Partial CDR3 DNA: TGTGCCAGTAGTAAAACGGACAGACCCTACGAG.

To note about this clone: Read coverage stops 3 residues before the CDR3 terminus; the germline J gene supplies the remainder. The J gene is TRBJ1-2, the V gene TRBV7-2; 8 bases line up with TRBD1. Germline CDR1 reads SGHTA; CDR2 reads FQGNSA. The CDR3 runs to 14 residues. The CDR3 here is CASSSGQGLYDYTF. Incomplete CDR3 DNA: TGTGCCAGCAGCTCCGGACAGGGACTCTACGAC.

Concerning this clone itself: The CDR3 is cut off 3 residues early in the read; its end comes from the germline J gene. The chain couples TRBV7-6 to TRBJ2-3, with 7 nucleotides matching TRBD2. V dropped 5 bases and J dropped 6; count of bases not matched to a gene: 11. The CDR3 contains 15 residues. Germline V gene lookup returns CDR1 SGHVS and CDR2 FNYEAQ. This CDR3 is CASSLGGGKGDTQYF. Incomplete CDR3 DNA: TGTGCCAGCAGCCTCGGGGGAGGGAAAGGTGATACG.

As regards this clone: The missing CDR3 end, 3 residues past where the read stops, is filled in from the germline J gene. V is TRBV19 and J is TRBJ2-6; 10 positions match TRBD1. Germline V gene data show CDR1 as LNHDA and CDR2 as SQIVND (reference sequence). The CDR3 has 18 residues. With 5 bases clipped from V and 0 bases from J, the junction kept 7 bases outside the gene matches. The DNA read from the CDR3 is TGTGCCAGTAGTTCCCGGACAGGGGGGTTCTCTGGGGCCAACGTC. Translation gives CASSSRTGGFSGANV. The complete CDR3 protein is CASSSRTGGFSGANVLTF.

The DNA read from the CDR3 is TGTGCCAGCAGCTTAACGGGGGGAAAAGGCACTGAA. As protein: CASSLTGGKGTE. The CDR3 in its entirety is CASSLTGGKGTEAFF. The chain recombines TRBV7-3 with TRBJ1-1, with D perhaps matching TRBD1 (5 bases). The observed sequence ends 3 residues before the CDR3 terminus, with the missing tail filled in from the germline J gene. The V and J ends lost 0 bases and 4 bases respectively, with 12 bases between them. CDR1 and CDR2 (germline): SGHTA, FQGTGA. The CDR3 sequence is 15 residues long. The whole variable domain, remainder taken from reference TRBV7-3 and TRBJ1-1, is GAGVSQTPSNKVTEKGKYVELRCDPISGHTALYWYRQSLGQGPEFLIYFQGTGAADDSGLPNDRFFAVRPEGSVSTLKIQRTERGDSAVYLCASSLTGGKGTEAFFGQGTRLTVV.

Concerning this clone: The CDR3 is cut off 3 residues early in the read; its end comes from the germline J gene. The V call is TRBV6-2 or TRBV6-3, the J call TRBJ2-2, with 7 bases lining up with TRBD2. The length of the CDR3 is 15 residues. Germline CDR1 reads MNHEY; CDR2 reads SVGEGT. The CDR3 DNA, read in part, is TGTGCCAGCACCACCGGCAACCTGGGAGGGGAAAAG. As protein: CASTTGNLGGEK. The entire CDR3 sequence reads CASTTGNLGGEKLFF.

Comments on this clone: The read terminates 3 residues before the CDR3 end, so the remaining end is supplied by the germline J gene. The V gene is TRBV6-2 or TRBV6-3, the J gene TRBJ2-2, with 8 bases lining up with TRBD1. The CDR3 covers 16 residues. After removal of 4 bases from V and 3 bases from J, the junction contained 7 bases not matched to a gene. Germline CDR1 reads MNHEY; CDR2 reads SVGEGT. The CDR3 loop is CASSSQDRVDTGELFF. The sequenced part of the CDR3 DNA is TGTGCCAGCAGTTCCCAGGACAGGGTCGACACCGGGGAG.

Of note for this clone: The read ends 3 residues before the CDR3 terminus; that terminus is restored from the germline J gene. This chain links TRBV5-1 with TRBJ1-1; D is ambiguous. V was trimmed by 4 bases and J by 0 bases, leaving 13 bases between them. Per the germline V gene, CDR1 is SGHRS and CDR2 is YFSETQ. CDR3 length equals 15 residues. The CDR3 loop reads CASSPDVGLNTEAFF. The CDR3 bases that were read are TGCGCCAGCAGCCCAGATGTTGGTCTGAACACTGAA. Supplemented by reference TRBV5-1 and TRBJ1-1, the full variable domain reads KAGVTQTPRYLIKTRGQQVTLSCSPISGHRSVSWYQQTPGQGLQFLFEYFSETQRNKGNFPGRFSGRQFSNSRSEMNVSTLELGDSALYLCASSPDVGLNTEAFFGQGTRLTVV.

The sequenced CDR3 bases are TGTGCCAGCAGCCTTCGGTGGGAG. This sequence encodes CASSLRWE. The whole CDR3 protein is CASSLRWELFF. The gene calls are TRBV7-2 and TRBJ2-2; D is uncertain. Coverage ceases 3 residues before the CDR3 finishes, and the germline J gene fills in the end. The germline CDR1 and CDR2 sequences are SGHTA and FQGNSA. The CDR3 is 11 residues long. With 5 bases removed from V and 9 bases from J, the gap between germline ends came to 7 bases.

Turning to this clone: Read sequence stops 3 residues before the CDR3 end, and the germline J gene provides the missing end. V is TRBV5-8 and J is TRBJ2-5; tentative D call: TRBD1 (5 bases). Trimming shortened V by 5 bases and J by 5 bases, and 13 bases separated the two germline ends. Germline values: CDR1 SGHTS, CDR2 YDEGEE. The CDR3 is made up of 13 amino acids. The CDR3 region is CASSQGLGETQYF. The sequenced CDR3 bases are TGTGCCAGCAGTCAGGGTTTAGGGGAGACC.

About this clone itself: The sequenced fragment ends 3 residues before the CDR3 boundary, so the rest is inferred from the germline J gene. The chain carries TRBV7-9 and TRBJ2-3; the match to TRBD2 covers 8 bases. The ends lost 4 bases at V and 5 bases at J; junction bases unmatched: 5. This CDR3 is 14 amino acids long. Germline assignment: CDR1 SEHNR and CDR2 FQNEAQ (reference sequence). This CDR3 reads CASSWEAGVDTQYF. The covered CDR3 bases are TGTGCCAGCAGCTGGGAAGCGGGAGTAGATACG.

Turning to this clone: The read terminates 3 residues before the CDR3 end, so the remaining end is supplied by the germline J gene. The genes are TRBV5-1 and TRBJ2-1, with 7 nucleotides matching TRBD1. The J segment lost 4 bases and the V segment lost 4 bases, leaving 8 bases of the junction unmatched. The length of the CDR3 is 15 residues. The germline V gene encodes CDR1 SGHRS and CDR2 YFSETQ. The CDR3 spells CASSGQGDPYNEQFF. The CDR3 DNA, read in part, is TGCGCCAGCAGCGGTCAGGGGGATCCGTACAATGAG.

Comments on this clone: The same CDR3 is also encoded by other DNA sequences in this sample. The CDR3 sequence: CASSFGLNGNTIYF. The DNA read from the CDR3 is TGTGCCAGCAGTTTCGGACTCAATGGAAACACC. This sequence joins TRBV6-2 or TRBV6-3 and TRBJ1-3; unclear D gene. The CDR3 end is not reached by the read, which stops 3 residues before it; the germline J gene fills it in. Germline CDR1 MNHEY, CDR2 SVGEGT. Trimming removed 4 bases at V and 3 bases at J, with 10 bases between. This CDR3 spans 14 amino acids.